This TCR beta chain was found in a study of regulatory and conventional T cells in RAG deficiency. Study results and caveats: Compared with controls, unique Treg TCR beta sequences dropped approximately 100-fold in Omenn syndrome and CID/AS. Shorter CDR3s in all patient subsets; >75% Treg-Tconv overlap in Omenn.

A word on this clone: Its antigen is unknown.

Conventional CD4+ T cells were sorted from blood as CD25-low CD127-high cells. TCRdb keeps only in-frame clones here, not all; method: immunoSEQ multiplex PCR. The sample gives roughly 32,000 clones, about 96% of which show up once; roughly 0.32% is in the top ten. This CDR3 comprises 12 residues. V lost 6 bases and J lost 9, with 12 bases in between. Germline lookup yields CDR1 WSHSY and CDR2 SAAADI. This sample was shared with a second study, whose subject was regulatory T cells. That work adds: The PCR used 52 TRBV and 13 TRBJ primers. Patient repertoires had restricted TRB V-J pairs and skewed V and J usage, most in Tregs.

This receptor was taken from a human donor in good health. The V and J genes are TRBV10-2 and TRBJ2-1; D gene uncertain. What was sequenced was CD25- CD4+ T cells sorted from blood. The CDR3 nucleotides read TGCGCCAGCAGCCCGTCCCCGGGTGAGCAGTTCTTC. This gives the protein CASSPSPGEQFF.